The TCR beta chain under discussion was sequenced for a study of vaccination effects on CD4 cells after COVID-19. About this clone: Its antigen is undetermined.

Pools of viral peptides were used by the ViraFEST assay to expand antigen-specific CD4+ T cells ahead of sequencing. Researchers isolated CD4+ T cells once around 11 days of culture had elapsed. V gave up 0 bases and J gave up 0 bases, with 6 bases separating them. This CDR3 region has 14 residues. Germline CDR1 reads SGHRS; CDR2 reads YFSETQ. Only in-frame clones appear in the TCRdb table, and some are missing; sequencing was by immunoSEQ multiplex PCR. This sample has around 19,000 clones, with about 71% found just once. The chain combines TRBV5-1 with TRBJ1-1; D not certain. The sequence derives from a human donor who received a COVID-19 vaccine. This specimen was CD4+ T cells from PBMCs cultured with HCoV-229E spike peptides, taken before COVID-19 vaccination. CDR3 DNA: TGCGCCAGCAGCTTGGACGGGATGAACACTGAAGCTTTCTTT. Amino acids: CASSLDGMNTEAFF.